This paragraph reports one TCR beta chain. This entry comes from a study of blood T cell repertoires in COVID-19. Study overall: T cells, B-cell-depleted T cells, or PBMCs provided the cDNA or gDNA that served as material.

Per the study methods: How many nucleated cells were present was estimated from reference gene primer amplification. The protocol was immunoSEQ multiplex PCR, while the TCRdb copy is restricted to in-frame clones and leaves out a portion. The DNA gave D and trimming, while V, J and clone size come from that table. The table records about 190,000 clones, roughly 80% of them present only once. Sequences were obtained from peripheral blood. The TCR sequence derives from a woman aged 50 to 60 with acute or convalescent COVID-19.

The CDR3 reads CASSSDSRSYEQYF. As DNA, the CDR3 is TGTGCCAGCAGCTCGGACAGTCGCTCCTACGAGCAGTACTTC. The rearrangement links TRBV11-3 to TRBJ2-7; perhaps TRBD1 as D (6 bases). Between the trimmed V and J ends, which lost 4 bases and 0 bases, there was a span of 10 bases. The V gene's germline CDR1 is SGHNT and CDR2 YENEEA. This CDR3 is built from 14 residues.